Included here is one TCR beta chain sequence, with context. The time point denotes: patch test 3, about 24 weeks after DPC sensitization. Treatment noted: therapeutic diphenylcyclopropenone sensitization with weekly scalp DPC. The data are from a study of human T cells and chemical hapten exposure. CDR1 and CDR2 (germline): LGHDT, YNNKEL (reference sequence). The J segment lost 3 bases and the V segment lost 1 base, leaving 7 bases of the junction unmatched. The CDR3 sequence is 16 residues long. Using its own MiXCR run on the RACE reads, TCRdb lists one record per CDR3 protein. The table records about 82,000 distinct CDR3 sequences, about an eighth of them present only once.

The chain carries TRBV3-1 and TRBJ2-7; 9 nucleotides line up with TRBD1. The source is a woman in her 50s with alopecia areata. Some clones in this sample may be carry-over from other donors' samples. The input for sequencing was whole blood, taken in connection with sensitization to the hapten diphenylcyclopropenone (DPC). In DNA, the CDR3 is TGTGCCAGCAGCCAAGGCCGGGACAGGGTGAGCTACGAGCAGTACTTC. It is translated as CASSQGRDRVSYEQYF.